Listed below are T cell receptor beta chains from one sample, sequenced in a study of OX40 agonist ivuxolimab in advanced cancers. Clones were sequenced by immunoSEQ multiplex PCR, and TCRdb holds only the in-frame ones, with some missing. Here the sample spans about 61,000 clones, 92% being singletons. Specimen: CD4+ or CD8+ T cells sorted from blood, collected in a trial of the OX40 agonist ivuxolimab. Receptor source: an adult with an advanced solid tumor such as melanoma, head and neck, liver or kidney cancer. Both conserved end residues are part of each CDR3. Fields, in order: J gene, V gene, D gene, clone size, CDR3 DNA, CDR3 protein. D genes are given only for firm matches. For some rows the clone size is stated as once, few or many, or as a class when expanded; others skip it.

>TRBJ2-7|TRBV6-1|TRBD1|NA
TGTGCCAGCAGTTATGGATCAGGGGGCAGGGAGCAGTACTTC
CASSYGSGGREQYF
>TRBJ1-5|TRBV12-5|TRBD1|NA
TGTGCTAGTGGTTGGGGGACAGGGATACTGCCCCAGCATTTT
CASGWGTGILPQHF
>TRBJ1-5|TRBV6-1|NA|NA
TGTGCCAGCAACCCTGGAGGGATAATCAGTCAGCCCCAGCATTTT
CASNPGGIISQPQHF
>TRBJ2-1|TRBV30|NA|NA
TGTGCCTGGAGTGTTGGGGGCACGAATGAGCAGTTCTTC
CAWSVGGTNEQFF
>TRBJ2-7|TRBV28|TRBD1|NA
TGTGCCACCCTGGGACAGGGGATGCGGGAGCAGTACTTC
CATLGQGMREQYF
>TRBJ1-1|TRBV30|TRBD1|NA
TGTGCCTGGAGTCCAGGGGGAGAGAACACTGAAGCTTTCTTT
CAWSPGGENTEAFF
>TRBJ1-1|TRBV16|NA|NA
TGTGCCAGCAGCCAATTTTCCAGGATGAACACTGAAGCTTTCTTT
CASSQFSRMNTEAFF
>TRBJ2-1|TRBV14|NA|NA
TGTGCCAGCAGCCAAGGGTTTGGGACCAGCGGGCATGAGCAGTTCTTC
CASSQGFGTSGHEQFF
>TRBJ2-3|TRBV30|NA|NA
TGTGCCTGGACCGGCACCGAGACAGATACGCAGTATTTT
CAWTGTETDTQYF
>TRBJ1-2|TRBV7-9|NA|few
TGTGCCGCTAGCGACGGTGCCTATGGCTACACCTTC
CAASDGAYGYTF
>TRBJ2-4|TRBV27|TRBD2|once
TGTGCCAGCAGTTGGGGCGGGGGAGCCAAAAACATTCAGTACTTC
CASSWGGGAKNIQYF
>TRBJ1-6|TRBV7-3|NA|NA
TGTGCCAGTTCTGCCAGGGACAATTCACCCCTCCACTTT
CASSARDNSPLHF
>TRBJ2-3|TRBV4-2|TRBD2|NA
TGTGCCAGCAGCCAAGATTATCGGACTAGCGATGACACAGATACGCAGTATTTT
CASSQDYRTSDDTDTQYF
>TRBJ2-1|TRBV11-3|NA|NA
TGTGCCAGCAGCCCGCTCACAGAAGGGCAGTTCTTC
CASSPLTEGQFF
>TRBJ1-1|TRBV28|TRBD1|NA
TGTGCCAGCAGCCCTGACAGGGTGAACACTGAAGCTTTCTTT
CASSPDRVNTEAFF
>TRBJ2-7|TRBV6-1|NA|NA
TGTGCCAGCATAAACACGGGACCCTACGAGCAGTACTTC
CASINTGPYEQYF
>TRBJ1-5|TRBV4-2|NA|NA
TGTGCCAGCAGCCAAAGCGGGTACCTTTCCAATCAGCCCCAGCATTTT
CASSQSGYLSNQPQHF
>TRBJ2-7|TRBV5-1|NA|NA
TGCGCCAGCAGCGACCCGACAGTCCCCTACGAGCAGTACTTC
CASSDPTVPYEQYF
>TRBJ2-1|TRBV7-9|NA|NA
TGTGCCAGCACCCCGCGCGAGCAGTTCTTC
CASTPREQFF
>TRBJ1-2|TRBV28|NA|NA
TGTGCCAGCAGTTTATTGTGGAAAGGTCTTGGGCAGGAGCGATACTATGGCTACACCTTC
CASSLLWKGLGQERYYGYTF
>TRBJ2-6|TRBV19|TRBD2|NA
TGTGCCAGTAGTATCCCTAGCGGGAGGGCCCCTGGGGCCAACGTCCTGACTTTC
CASSIPSGRAPGANVLTF
>TRBJ1-2|TRBV5-1|NA|NA
TGCGCCAGCAGCTTACAGGGCACAAACTATGGCTACACCTTC
CASSLQGTNYGYTF
>TRBJ2-6|TRBV4-3|NA|NA
TGCGCCAGCAGCCAAGATCCCCAGGTCATAAACTCTGGGGCCAACGTCCTGACTTTC
CASSQDPQVINSGANVLTF
>TRBJ2-1|TRBV6-1|NA|NA
TGTGCCAGCAGTTCCCTTACGGGGACATACAATGAGCAGTTCTTC
CASSSLTGTYNEQFF
>TRBJ2-4|TRBV9|TRBD2|NA
TGTGCCAGCAGCCGACCGGGAGGGTTGAACATTCAGTACTTC
CASSRPGGLNIQYF
>TRBJ2-3|TRBV15|TRBD2|NA
TGTGCCACCAGCGATCCCCTTTGGACTAGCGGCACAGATACGCAGTATTTT
CATSDPLWTSGTDTQYF
>TRBJ1-2|TRBV19|NA|NA
TGTGCCAGTAGTAAGGCGAGGGATGGCTACACCTTC
CASSKARDGYTF
>TRBJ1-1|TRBV15|NA|NA
TGTGCCACCAGCCAGGACCGTAACACTGAAGCTTTCTTT
CATSQDRNTEAFF
>TRBJ2-7|TRBV4-1|NA|NA
TGCGCCAGCAGCCAAGATTGGGCGACAGCCTCCTACGAGCAGTACTTC
CASSQDWATASYEQYF
>TRBJ2-5|TRBV6-1|TRBD2|once
TGTGCCAGCAGTAATATAGCGGGAGAGCGAGAGACCCAGTACTTC
CASSNIAGERETQYF
>TRBJ1-1|TRBV28|NA|NA
TGTGCCAGCAGTTTTGCCGGGGGCACCACTGAAGCTTTCTTT
CASSFAGGTTEAFF
>TRBJ2-7|TRBV7-2|TRBD2|NA
TGTGCCAGCAGCTTATTTCAACTAGCGGGGGACCCTGGCTACGAGCAGTACTTC
CASSLFQLAGDPGYEQYF
>TRBJ1-1|TRBV6-5|NA|NA
TGTGCCAGCAGTTACGAAGGGTCCACTGAAGCTTTCTTT
CASSYEGSTEAFF
>TRBJ2-2|TRBV6-5|NA|NA
TGTGCCAGCAGGCCCGTAGGGTTCATCACCGGGGAGCTGTTTTTT
CASRPVGFITGELFF
>TRBJ2-1|TRBV9|TRBD2|NA
TGTGCCAGCAGCGTAGGTAGCGGGAGTGGGAATGAGCAGTTCTTC
CASSVGSGSGNEQFF
>TRBJ1-5|TRBV28|NA|NA
TGTGCCAGCAGTTTCGGACCAGAGGGCCAGCCCCAGCATTTT
CASSFGPEGQPQHF
>TRBJ1-6|TRBV6-1|NA|NA
TGTGCCAGCAGTGAAGGGTCAAGGAGTTCACCCCTCCACTTT
CASSEGSRSSPLHF
>TRBJ2-2|TRBV6-5|TRBD2|NA
TGTGCCAGCAGCCCAGCGGGAGGGAACACCGGGGAGCTGTTTTTT
CASSPAGGNTGELFF
>TRBJ1-5|TRBV4-1|NA|once
TGCGCCAGCAGCCCCACAGAACGGAATCAGCCCCAGCATTTT
CASSPTERNQPQHF
>TRBJ1-4|TRBV14|NA|once
TGTGCCAGCAGCCTTCGGACATCCTTAAATGAAAAACTGTTTTTT
CASSLRTSLNEKLFF
>TRBJ2-3|TRBV20-1|NA|NA
TGCAGTGTGAGATGGACAGATACGCAGTATTTT
CSVRWTDTQYF
>TRBJ1-5|TRBV9|NA|NA
TGTGCCAGCAGCGCAGATAGCAATCAGCCCCAGCATTTT
CASSADSNQPQHF
>TRBJ1-5|TRBV10-3|NA|NA
TGTGCCATCGGAGGGGATGATCCGAGGGGAGGTGGCAATCAGCCCCAGCATTTT
CAIGGDDPRGGGNQPQHF
>TRBJ1-1|TRBV6-5|NA|NA
TGTGCCAGCAGTTTTGGTGGGGGCACTGAAGCTTTCTTT
CASSFGGGTEAFF
>TRBJ2-1|TRBV5-6|NA|NA
TGTGCCAGCAGAATGTTAGGGTACAATGAGCAGTTCTTC
CASRMLGYNEQFF
>TRBJ2-2|TRBV5-4|NA|NA
TGTGCCAGCAGTCCCACCGGGGCCGGGGAGCTGTTTTTT
CASSPTGAGELFF
>TRBJ2-1|TRBV6-6|NA|many
TGTGCCAGCGGTATCAATGAGCAGTTCTTC
CASGINEQFF
>TRBJ1-3|TRBV5-5|NA|NA
TGTGCCAGCAGCTATACAAGAAGGATCTCTGGAAACACCATATATTTT
CASSYTRRISGNTIYF
>TRBJ2-2|TRBV7-6|NA|NA
TGTGCCAGCAGCTTTAAGGGAGGTCCCTCGGTCGGCACCGGGGAGCTGTTTTTT
CASSFKGGPSVGTGELFF
>TRBJ1-1|TRBV19|NA|NA
TGTGCCAGTAGTATGAGGGGGGGCGATTACTCTGAAGCTTTCTTT
CASSMRGGDYSEAFF
>TRBJ1-2|TRBV30|TRBD1|NA
TGTGCCTGGAGTGTGGACAGGAACTATGGCTACACCTTC
CAWSVDRNYGYTF
>TRBJ2-1|TRBV11-3|NA|NA
TGTGCCAGCAGCTCCCACCCGGGTGCGGAGCAGTTCTTC
CASSSHPGAEQFF
>TRBJ2-1|TRBV4-1|TRBD2|few
TGCGCCAGCAGCCAAGATCCGGGACTAGACCTTGAGCAGTTCTTC
CASSQDPGLDLEQFF
>TRBJ2-3|TRBV4-1|NA|NA
TGCGCCAGCAGCCATGGAGCTAGCACAGATACGCAGTATTTT
CASSHGASTDTQYF
>TRBJ2-3|TRBV6-5|TRBD2|NA
TGTGCCAGCAGTCCAAGACTAGCGGGCACAGATACGCAGTATTTT
CASSPRLAGTDTQYF
>TRBJ2-3|TRBV6-5|TRBD1|NA
TGTGCCAGCAGATACAAGGGACAGGAGAATTGGGATACGCAGTATTTT
CASRYKGQENWDTQYF
>TRBJ1-6|TRBV2|NA|NA
TGTGCCAGCGAACTCGACAGCTATAATTCACCCCTCCACTTT
CASELDSYNSPLHF
>TRBJ2-1|TRBV4-3|TRBD2|NA
TGCGCCAGCAGCGCCGGGACTAGCGGATTTAATGAGCAGTTCTTC
CASSAGTSGFNEQFF